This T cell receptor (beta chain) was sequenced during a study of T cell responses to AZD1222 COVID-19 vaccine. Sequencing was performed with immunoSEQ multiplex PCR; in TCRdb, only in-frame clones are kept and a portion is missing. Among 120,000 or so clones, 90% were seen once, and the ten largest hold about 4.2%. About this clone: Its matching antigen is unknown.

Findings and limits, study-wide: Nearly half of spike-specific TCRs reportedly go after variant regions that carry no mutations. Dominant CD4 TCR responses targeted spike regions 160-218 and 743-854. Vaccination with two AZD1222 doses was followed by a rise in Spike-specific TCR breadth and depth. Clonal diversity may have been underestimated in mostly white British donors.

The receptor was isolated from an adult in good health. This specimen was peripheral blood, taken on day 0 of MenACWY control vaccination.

The CDR3: CASRFRGGLGNEQFF. CDR3 DNA sequence: TGTGCCAGCAGATTCCGGGGGGGACTCGGCAATGAGCAGTTCTTC. The gene calls are TRBV5-6 and TRBJ2-1, with 8 bases that match TRBD2. There are 15 residues in the CDR3. Germline CDR1 is SGHDT and CDR2 is YYEEEE. The V segment lost 5 bases and the J segment 6 bases; nucleotides outside the gene matches: 10.